This T cell receptor beta chain was documented in a study of T cell responses to AZD1222 COVID-19 vaccine. Overall study findings and caveats: Regions 160-218 and 743-854 held dominance among vaccine-associated CD4 TCRs, which spanned spike. Of the AZD1222 recipients, only 5 or 6 were seropositive at baseline.

As for this clone: The target antigen is unknown.

Libraries were prepared by immunoSEQ multiplex PCR; TCRdb keeps only in-frame clonotypes and omits some of them. The sample holds some 99,000 clones; about four fifths are singletons and the top ten take approximately 15%. Trimming cost V 0 bases and J 1 base, with 10 bases left between them. The CDR3 runs to 14 residues. In germline, CDR1 is GTSNPN, CDR2 SVGIG (reference sequence). The clonotype comes from an adult who received the AZD1222 COVID-19 vaccine. The gene calls are TRBV30 and TRBJ2-7; the D gene is possibly TRBD2 (5 bases). The sample consisted of peripheral blood, taken 28 days after the second AZD1222 dose. This chain's CDR3 is CAWSVLSGSYEQYF. The CDR3 nucleotides are TGTGCCTGGAGTGTACTCTCGGGGTCCTACGAGCAGTACTTC.